This is a list of T cell receptor beta chains from one sample in a study of blood T cell repertoires in COVID-19. TCRdb's copy holds only in-frame clones and misses some; the assay was immunoSEQ multiplex PCR. The sample has more than 55,000 clones, roughly 80% seen once. The sample was peripheral blood. The receptor set was obtained from a man older than 75 with active or convalescent COVID-19. The CDR3 runs from the conserved cysteine through the conserved F or W. A D gene is named only where the DNA matches it firmly.

j_call d_call v_call cdr3_aa
TRBJ1-1 TRBD1 TRBV5-6 CASSGVPGTGRTEAFF
TRBJ1-2 . TRBV15 CATYSAGGMGYGYTF
TRBJ2-7 . TRBV5-1 CASSPTGYEQYF
TRBJ2-7 . TRBV21-1 CASSKIGGLGSYEQYF
TRBJ1-2 . TRBV28 CASSLSTEYGYTF
TRBJ1-2 . TRBV5-8 CASSSGGHYGYTF
TRBJ2-5 TRBD2 TRBV28 CASKERGGRQETQYF
TRBJ2-5 TRBD2 TRBV11-2 CASSLDRLAGDETQYF
TRBJ2-7 TRBD1 TRBV18 CASSLSDRAAYEQYF
TRBJ2-7 TRBD2 TRBV29-1 CSGAAGYEQYF
TRBJ1-1 . TRBV6-4 CASSDTNRNTEAFF
TRBJ2-5 TRBD1 TRBV3-1/TRBV3-2 CASRPGQEQYQETQYF
TRBJ2-2 . TRBV2 CASRSEARSGELFF
TRBJ1-2 . TRBV29-1 CSVESPGGNYGYTF
TRBJ2-3 TRBD2 TRBV7-2 CASSRSGVSTDTQYF
TRBJ2-2 TRBD1 TRBV24-1 CATSDWGQGYTGELFF
TRBJ2-3 . TRBV5-1 CASLPNRGDTQYF
TRBJ2-5 . TRBV7-9 CASSLGTGVQYQETQYF
TRBJ2-3 . TRBV4-1 CASSRIGGSSTDTQYF
TRBJ2-2 . TRBV7-8 CASSFGGQGKRWNTGELFF
TRBJ1-2 TRBD1 TRBV9 CASSAGQGLRDYGYTF
TRBJ2-5 . TRBV6-5 CASSQGSAEETQYF
TRBJ2-5 . TRBV11-2 CASSPMDTPGTQYF
TRBJ1-6 TRBD1 TRBV6-2/TRBV6-3 CASSYSQGKSSYNSPLHF
TRBJ1-2 TRBD1 TRBV5-5 CASSSRQGSNYGYTF
TRBJ1-4 . TRBV19 CASEPTGGNEKLFF
TRBJ2-4 TRBD1 TRBV24-1 CATSDAAGQGGNIQYF
TRBJ1-2 TRBD1 TRBV9 CASSEGQGSNYGYTF
TRBJ2-5 . TRBV27 CATQRKETQYF
TRBJ2-2 . TRBV5-5 CASSLDGGHTGELFF
TRBJ2-3 TRBD1 TRBV5-1 CASSLGWDRDTSTDTQYF
TRBJ2-1 TRBD2 TRBV5-1 CASSLAPGLAYNEQFF
TRBJ2-2 . TRBV12-3/TRBV12-4 CASRLFSTGELFF
TRBJ2-2 . TRBV19 CASSGGPNTGELFF
TRBJ2-3 TRBD1 TRBV7-2 CASRTGGDTQYF
TRBJ2-7 . TRBV27 CASSPRLGAYEQYF
TRBJ2-7 . TRBV7-9 CASSKLAGPYEQYF
TRBJ2-3 . TRBV12-3/TRBV12-4 CASSSTYADTQYF
TRBJ2-2 TRBD1 TRBV3-1/TRBV3-2 CASSHSGQGPRVGFSGELFF
TRBJ1-3 . TRBV2 CASSAFLFEAGNTIYF
TRBJ2-5 TRBD2 TRBV7-3 CASSLTSGGETQYF
TRBJ1-1 . TRBV6-5 CASSRLQSGVEAFF
TRBJ2-1 TRBD2 TRBV6-6 CASSFGLAGGAEQFF
TRBJ1-5 . TRBV20-1 CSATGERTQHF
TRBJ2-3 . TRBV12-3/TRBV12-4 CASSSRGLFF
TRBJ2-7 . TRBV7-7 CASSLSLGGDEQYF
TRBJ2-7 . TRBV18 CASSPLGSSYEQYF
TRBJ1-2 . TRBV4-1 CASSTRAQAPRSYTF
TRBJ2-7 TRBD2 TRBV19 CASSIGLAGVGYEQYF
TRBJ1-1 . TRBV6-5 CASSYSISGTEAFF
TRBJ2-7 . TRBV7-2 CAGGGMIGYEQYF
TRBJ2-5 . TRBV5-1 CASSIGQAGSGETQYF
TRBJ1-4 . TRBV9 CASSVGVPGYGKLFF
TRBJ1-2 . TRBV30 CAWSVQGRNGYTF
TRBJ2-3 . TRBV5-1 CASSYQSGDTQYF
TRBJ2-2 TRBD1 TRBV10-3 CAISDQGANNGELFF
TRBJ1-2 . TRBV29-1 CSVPQGNYGYTF
TRBJ2-7 TRBD2 TRBV7-9 CASSLTWEGNEQYF
TRBJ2-1 . TRBV6-5 CASTQGNEQFF